A selection of T cell receptor beta chains follows, all from one sample in a study of neoadjuvant nivolumab and ipilimumab in lung cancer. The protocol was immunoSEQ multiplex PCR, while the TCRdb copy is restricted to in-frame clones and leaves out a portion. This table has about 30,000 clones, approximately 86% appearing once. The sequencing used tumor tissue, collected after neoadjuvant nivolumab, alone or with ipilimumab, at or shortly before surgery. The receptors were gathered from an adult with non-small cell lung cancer. Each CDR3 is given with its conserved first and last residue. The order of the fields is D gene, J gene, clone size, V gene, CDR3 DNA, CDR3 protein. The D gene is left open where the match is weak. Not every row has a clone size; where given, it reads once, few, many or a size class.

D: -
J: TRBJ2-1
size: -
V: TRBV2
DNA: TGTGCCAGCAGTGAAGTAGGGGGAGTAGCCAATGAGCAGTTCTTC
CDR3: CASSEVGGVANEQFF

D: -
J: TRBJ1-1
size: -
V: TRBV12-5
DNA: TGTGCTAGTGGTCCCCAGGCGGGAGAAGCTTTCTTT
CDR3: CASGPQAGEAFF

D: TRBD2
J: TRBJ2-7
size: -
V: TRBV6-5
DNA: TGTGCCAGCCGGGGGGTGAGCTACGAGCAGTACTTC
CDR3: CASRGVSYEQYF

D: TRBD1
J: TRBJ1-5
size: few
V: TRBV25-1
DNA: TGTGCCAGCAGTGCCTCTGGACAGGGCAATCAGCCCCAGCATTTT
CDR3: CASSASGQGNQPQHF

D: -
J: TRBJ2-2
size: few
V: TRBV2
DNA: TGTGCCAGCAGCCGCAGCCTCGGGGAGCTGTTTTTT
CDR3: CASSRSLGELFF

D: -
J: TRBJ1-1
size: -
V: TRBV10-3
DNA: TGTGCCATCAGTGAGTCGAGAGACACTGAAGCTTTCTTT
CDR3: CAISESRDTEAFF

D: -
J: TRBJ1-6
size: -
V: TRBV28
DNA: TGTGCCACCTGGCGGGAAAATTCACCCCTCCACTTT
CDR3: CATWRENSPLHF

D: -
J: TRBJ2-7
size: -
V: TRBV5-6
DNA: TGTGCCAGCAGCTTGATGCTCGTTCCGGGGTCCTACGAGCAGTACTTC
CDR3: CASSLMLVPGSYEQYF

D: TRBD1
J: TRBJ2-7
size: -
V: TRBV6-5
DNA: TGTGCCAGCAGTTATCGGGACAGCCACTACGAGCAGTACTTC
CDR3: CASSYRDSHYEQYF

D: TRBD1
J: TRBJ1-4
size: -
V: TRBV29-1
DNA: TGCAGCGTTGGGGACAGTGCAACTAATGAAAAACTGTTTTTT
CDR3: CSVGDSATNEKLFF

D: -
J: TRBJ1-2
size: -
V: TRBV5-1
DNA: TGCGCCAGCAGTCATGGTGGGGGAACCGACTATGGCTACACCTTC
CDR3: CASSHGGGTDYGYTF

D: TRBD1
J: TRBJ2-6
size: -
V: TRBV10-3
DNA: TGTGCCATCCGACAGGGGACAACCTCTGGGGCCAACGTCCTGACTTTC
CDR3: CAIRQGTTSGANVLTF

D: -
J: TRBJ2-7
size: -
V: TRBV7-9
DNA: TGTGCCAGCAGCTTAGTCAGCGACTCCTACGAGCAGTACTTC
CDR3: CASSLVSDSYEQYF

D: TRBD1
J: TRBJ1-4
size: once
V: TRBV5-5
DNA: TGTGCCAGCAGCCAAGCTATTGACAGGGTGTACGAAAAACTGTTTTTT
CDR3: CASSQAIDRVYEKLFF

D: TRBD1
J: TRBJ1-1
size: -
V: TRBV27
DNA: TGTGCCAGCAGTGACAGGGATGAAACTGAAGCTTTCTTT
CDR3: CASSDRDETEAFF

D: TRBD2
J: TRBJ2-1
size: -
V: TRBV5-1
DNA: TGCGCCAGCAGCTCGACTAGCGGGATAGCGAATGAGCAGTTCTTC
CDR3: CASSSTSGIANEQFF

D: TRBD2
J: TRBJ2-7
size: once
V: TRBV7-7
DNA: TGTGCTAGCAGCCCCGGACTAGCGGGGCCTAATGGGGAGCAGTACTTC
CDR3: CASSPGLAGPNGEQYF

D: -
J: TRBJ1-2
size: -
V: TRBV28
DNA: TGTGCCAGCAGTTTATCCGGGATAAGGGAGGGCAGATATGGCTACACCTTC
CDR3: CASSLSGIREGRYGYTF

D: -
J: TRBJ2-6
size: -
V: TRBV25-1
DNA: TGTGCCAGCAGTGAATACAGGGCCAACGTCCTGACTTTC
CDR3: CASSEYRANVLTF

D: -
J: TRBJ2-1
size: once
V: TRBV6-5
DNA: TGTGCCAGCAGTTCTGACGGGGACAATGAGCAGTTCTTC
CDR3: CASSSDGDNEQFF

D: -
J: TRBJ1-2
size: -
V: TRBV7-6
DNA: TGTGCCAGCAGCTTAGGAAGCGCAGGGCAGGAGGGCTACACCTTC
CDR3: CASSLGSAGQEGYTF

D: -
J: TRBJ1-1
size: -
V: TRBV7-8
DNA: TGTGCCAGCAGCTTAGGGGGGTACGTTTTAGAAGCTTTCTTT
CDR3: CASSLGGYVLEAFF

D: TRBD2
J: TRBJ2-7
size: few
V: TRBV5-1
DNA: TGCGCCAGCAGCTTGGCCTCGAGGCTAGCGGGTCACTCCTACGAGCAGTACTTC
CDR3: CASSLASRLAGHSYEQYF

D: TRBD1
J: TRBJ1-1
size: -
V: TRBV10-2
DNA: TGCGCCAGCAGTGAGGACAGGGTTGGGAACACTGAAGCTTTCTTT
CDR3: CASSEDRVGNTEAFF

D: -
J: TRBJ1-2
size: -
V: TRBV30
DNA: TGTGCCGGGAGGGGACCAGGAGCCTATGGCTACACCTTC
CDR3: CAGRGPGAYGYTF

D: -
J: TRBJ2-5
size: -
V: TRBV28
DNA: TGTGCCAGCATGCTAGCGCATCAAGAGACCCAGTACTTC
CDR3: CASMLAHQETQYF

D: -
J: TRBJ2-7
size: once
V: TRBV6-5
DNA: TGTGCCAGCAGTTCTAGCGCAAGCTCCTACGAGCAGTACTTC
CDR3: CASSSSASSYEQYF

D: TRBD1
J: TRBJ1-5
size: -
V: TRBV5-4
DNA: TGTGCCAGCAGCCTAGCCGGACAGGGGAATCAGCCCCAGCATTTT
CDR3: CASSLAGQGNQPQHF

D: TRBD1
J: TRBJ2-2
size: -
V: TRBV29-1
DNA: TGCAGCGGCTACCGGGACAGGGACACCGGGGAGCTGTTTTTT
CDR3: CSGYRDRDTGELFF

D: -
J: TRBJ2-3
size: -
V: TRBV2
DNA: TGTGCCAGCATTCAGAATTTGAGGACAGATACGCAGTATTTT
CDR3: CASIQNLRTDTQYF

D: TRBD1
J: TRBJ1-2
size: once
V: TRBV18
DNA: TGTGCCAGCACCGACGGACAGGGCGTGGGGGGCTATGGCTACACCTTC
CDR3: CASTDGQGVGGYGYTF

D: TRBD2
J: TRBJ2-3
size: -
V: TRBV7-9
DNA: TGTGCCAGCAGCATCACTAGCGGGGGATACACAGATACGCAGTATTTT
CDR3: CASSITSGGYTDTQYF

D: -
J: TRBJ2-3
size: -
V: TRBV29-1
DNA: TGCAGCGTTGACTCACTCTACACAGATACGCAGTATTTT
CDR3: CSVDSLYTDTQYF

D: -
J: TRBJ1-4
size: few
V: TRBV27
DNA: TGTGCCAGCAGTTTCTGGGATCAGGGGCATGAAAAACTGTTTTTT
CDR3: CASSFWDQGHEKLFF

D: TRBD1
J: TRBJ2-7
size: -
V: TRBV28
DNA: TGTGCCAGCAGTCCCCGGGACAGGGCCTCCTACGAGCAGTACTTC
CDR3: CASSPRDRASYEQYF

D: -
J: TRBJ2-7
size: -
V: TRBV7-2
DNA: TGTGCCAGCAGCTTGGAGGTTCGGGCAGGGTCCCACGAGCAGTACTTC
CDR3: CASSLEVRAGSHEQYF

D: TRBD1
J: TRBJ2-7
size: -
V: TRBV30
DNA: TGTGCCTGCGGCCGGGACAGGGGCGCCTACGAGCAGTACTTC
CDR3: CACGRDRGAYEQYF

D: -
J: TRBJ2-6
size: -
V: TRBV5-6
DNA: TGTGCCAGCAGCATAGGGGGCTCTGGGGCCAACGTCCTGACTTTC
CDR3: CASSIGGSGANVLTF

D: -
J: TRBJ2-7
size: -
V: TRBV27
DNA: TGTGCCAGCAGTCCGGGATTAGCCTACGAGCAGTACTTC
CDR3: CASSPGLAYEQYF

D: -
J: TRBJ2-1
size: once
V: TRBV18
DNA: TGTGCCAGCTCACCTTATGGGGGTGAGCAGTTCTTC
CDR3: CASSPYGGEQFF

D: -
J: TRBJ1-2
size: -
V: TRBV11-2
DNA: TGTGCCAGCAGCGGTGGAGGGTCGGGTGTCGGCTACACCTTC
CDR3: CASSGGGSGVGYTF

D: TRBD1
J: TRBJ1-2
size: -
V: TRBV14
DNA: TGTGCCAGCAGCCAATATTCCGGGACAGGGGCCCCTAGCTATGGCTACACCTTC
CDR3: CASSQYSGTGAPSYGYTF

D: -
J: TRBJ2-1
size: -
V: TRBV6-5
DNA: TGTGCCAGCAGTTACTCGAACGCTGGCGACAATGAGCAGTTCTTC
CDR3: CASSYSNAGDNEQFF